This T cell receptor (beta chain) appears in the sequencing data of a study of cytomegalovirus exposure and HLA in healthy donors. With 5 bases clipped from V and 3 bases from J, the junction kept 13 bases outside the gene matches. The germline gives CDR1 SGHRS, CDR2 YFSETQ. The CDR3 is 16 residues long. The PCR ran on 60 Vbeta and 13 Jbeta primers. Original data processing: In a later analysis, about 11 million of around 75 million unique beta chains occurred in at least two donors. This table comes from immunoSEQ multiplex PCR, and its TCRdb copy is limited to in-frame clones, with some not included. The V and J calls and clone size were taken over from that table, and D and trimming were inferred from the DNA. The sample includes about 180,000 clones, 70% to 90% seen only once; the top ten take approximately 2%. Among the donors, all were healthy bone marrow donors. Donors were nominally healthy when sampled, though unrecorded immune exposures were likely.

This rearrangement joins TRBV5-1 to TRBJ2-7; the match to TRBD2 covers 8 bases. Material for sequencing was PBMCs. The receptor was derived from a woman aged 25-40 years in good health and CMV-seronegative. The CDR3 DNA reads TGCGCCAGCAGAAGCCAGACTAGCGTGATGAGCTACGAGCAGTACTTC. This sequence encodes CASRSQTSVMSYEQYF.